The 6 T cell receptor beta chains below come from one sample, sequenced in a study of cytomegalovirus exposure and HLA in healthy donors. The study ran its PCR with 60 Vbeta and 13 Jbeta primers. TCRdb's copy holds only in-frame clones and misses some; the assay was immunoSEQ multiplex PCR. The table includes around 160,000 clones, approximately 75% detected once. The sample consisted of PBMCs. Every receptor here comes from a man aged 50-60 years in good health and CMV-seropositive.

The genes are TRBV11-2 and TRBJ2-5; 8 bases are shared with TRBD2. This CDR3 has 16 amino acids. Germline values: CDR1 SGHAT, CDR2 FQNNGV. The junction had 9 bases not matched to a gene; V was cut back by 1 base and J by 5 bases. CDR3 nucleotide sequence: TGTGCCAGCAGCTTAGTTGGCGGGGGGCGGGAGGAGACCCAGTACTTC. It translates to CASSLVGGGREETQYF.

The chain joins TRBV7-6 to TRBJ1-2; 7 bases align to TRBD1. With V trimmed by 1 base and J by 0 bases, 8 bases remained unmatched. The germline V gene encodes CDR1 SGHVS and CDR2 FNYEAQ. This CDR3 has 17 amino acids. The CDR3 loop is CASSLGPPTGANYGYTF. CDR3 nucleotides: TGTGCCAGCAGCTTAGGCCCCCCTACAGGGGCTAACTATGGCTACACCTTC.

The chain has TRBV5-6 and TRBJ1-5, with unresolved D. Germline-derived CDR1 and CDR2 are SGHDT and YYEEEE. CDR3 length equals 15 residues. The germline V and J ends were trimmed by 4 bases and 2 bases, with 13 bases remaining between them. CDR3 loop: CASSSQVFGNQPQHF. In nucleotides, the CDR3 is TGTGCCAGCAGCAGCCAGGTTTTTGGCAATCAGCCCCAGCATTTT.

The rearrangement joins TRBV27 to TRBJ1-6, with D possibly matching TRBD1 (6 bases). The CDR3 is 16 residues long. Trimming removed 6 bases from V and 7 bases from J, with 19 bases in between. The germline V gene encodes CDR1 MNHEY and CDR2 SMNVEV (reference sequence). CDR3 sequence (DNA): TGTGCCAGCAGCTCCTCCGGCGGACAGCCCAATTCACCCCTCCACTTT. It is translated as CASSSSGGQPNSPLHF.

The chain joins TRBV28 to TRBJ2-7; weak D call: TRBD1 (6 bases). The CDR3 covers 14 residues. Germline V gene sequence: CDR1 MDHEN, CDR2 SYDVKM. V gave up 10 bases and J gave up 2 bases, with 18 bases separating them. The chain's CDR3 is CATLLGAGAYEQYF. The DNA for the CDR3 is TGTGCCACCCTCCTAGGAGCAGGGGCCTACGAGCAGTACTTC.

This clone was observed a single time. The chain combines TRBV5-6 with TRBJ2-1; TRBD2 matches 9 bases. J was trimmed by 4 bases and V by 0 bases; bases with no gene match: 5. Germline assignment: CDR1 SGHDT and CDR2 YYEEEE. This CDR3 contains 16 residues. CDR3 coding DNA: TGTGCCAGCAGCTTGGCCCCAGCGGGGGGTTACAATGAGCAGTTCTTC. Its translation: CASSLAPAGGYNEQFF.